The 17 T cell receptor beta chains presented below share a single source sample, sequenced in a study of early T cells in non-severe SARS-CoV-2 infection (dated by TCRdb to about 2021). Library creation used 5' RACE. Instrument used: NextSeq 500. The raw public data were reprocessed by TCRdb itself: fastp quality trimming at Q25, MiXCR clonotype calling, in-frame beta chains only. For every CDR3 protein sequence, its rows merge into one entry that carries the most common genes and DNA. The table for this sample lists about 81,000 distinct CDR3 sequences; 5% to 7% of them were counted only once. The top ten hold less than 9.5% of the sample. Sequenced sample: whole blood. The receptors originated from an adult who was a healthcare worker with PCR-confirmed SARS-CoV-2 infection or an uninfected control (not recorded which).

This clonotype was found many times. V usage is TRBV29-1 and J usage is TRBJ2-1; 9 positions match TRBD1. The CDR3 runs 13 residues. After removal of 6 bases from V and 6 bases from J, the junction contained 6 bases not matched to a gene. The germline V gene has CDR1 SQVTM and CDR2 ANQGSEA. CDR3 nucleotides: TGCAGCGTCGGACAGGGGACCGGCAATGAGCAGTTCTTC. This sequence encodes CSVGQGTGNEQFF.

This clonotype was counted at least ten times. This chain links TRBV2 with TRBJ2-3, with TRBD1 identical over 11 bases. The CDR3 runs 14 residues. Germline-derived CDR1 and CDR2 are SNHLY and FYNNEI. V was pared by 9 bases and J by 5 bases, with 7 bases of the junction left unmatched. Here the CDR3 reads CASEPGTGGDTQYF. The CDR3 DNA is TGTGCCAGTGAACCCGGGACAGGGGGAGATACGCAGTATTTT.

Many counts were recorded for this clonotype. The chain uses TRBV20-1 and TRBJ2-7, with D hard to call. Looked up from germline, CDR1 is DFQATT and CDR2 is SNEGSKA (reference sequence). This CDR3 has 11 residues. Trimming left V 1 base short and J 5 bases short, with 6 bases between. The CDR3 region is CSARVRHEQYF. The CDR3 bases are TGCAGTGCTAGAGTCAGGCACGAGCAGTACTTC.

This clonotype was counted many times. The rearrangement links TRBV19 to TRBJ1-5; D might be TRBD1 (5 bases). Trimming removed 5 bases at V and 0 bases at J, with 11 bases between. The CDR3 has 15 residues. Germline CDR1 is LNHDA and CDR2 is SQIVND (reference sequence). CDR3 sequence: CASSSGISSNQPQHF. The CDR3 DNA reads TGTGCCAGTAGTTCAGGGATTTCTAGCAATCAGCCCCAGCATTTT.

Many counts were recorded for this clonotype. The genes are TRBV28 and TRBJ2-4; a possible D gene is TRBD2 (5 bases). V was trimmed by 4 bases and J by 9 bases, leaving 10 bases between them. The CDR3 contains 12 residues. Germline CDR1 reads MDHEN; CDR2 reads SYDVKM. CDR3 region: CASSSAVGIQYF. The CDR3 DNA follows: TGTGCCAGCAGTTCAGCGGTCGGCATTCAGTACTTC.

A few counts support this clonotype. The gene calls are TRBV18 and TRBJ1-2; D possibly corresponds to TRBD1 (5 bases). CDR1 and CDR2 from the germline V gene are KGHSH and LQKENI. Trimming removed 5 bases at V and 3 bases at J, with 13 bases between. The CDR3 runs to 14 residues. The CDR3 sequence is CASSEDTRYYGYTF. The CDR3 nucleotides are TGTGCCAGCTCAGAGGACACTAGATACTATGGCTACACCTTC.

This clonotype was observed many times. This chain uses TRBV10-2 with TRBJ2-1, with TRBD1 identical over 8 bases. This CDR3 contains 13 residues. CDR1 is WSHSY, CDR2 SAAADI, per germline. Trimming removed 7 bases from V and 2 bases from J; junction bases left unmatched: 1. In DNA form, the CDR3 reads TGCGCCAGCACGGGACAGGCCTACAATGAGCAGTTCTTC. It codes for CASTGQAYNEQFF.

This clonotype was seen many times. This chain links TRBV20-1 with TRBJ2-3; possibly TRBD2 for D (6 bases). This CDR3 is built from 15 residues. V was shortened by 6 bases and J by 0 bases, with 16 bases between the two germline ends. CDR1 is DFQATT and CDR2 is SNEGSKA in the germline V gene (reference sequence). This CDR3 reads CSAEVGGFSTDTQYF. CDR3 nucleotides: TGCAGTGCCGAAGTCGGGGGATTTAGCACAGATACGCAGTATTTT.

This clonotype was detected a few times. The rearrangement links TRBV5-6 to TRBJ2-7; 7 bases line up with TRBD1. Germline CDR1 SGHDT, CDR2 YYEEEE. V lost 2 bases to trimming and J lost 0 bases; unmatched junction nucleotides: 8. The CDR3 has 16 residues. DNA for the CDR3: TGTGCCAGCAGCTTATATAAAGGGGGCAACTCCTACGAGCAGTACTTC. It yields the protein CASSLYKGGNSYEQYF.

The table lists this clonotype with many counts. The V call is TRBV6-6, the J call TRBJ2-5; maybe TRBD1 (6 bases). The V end was cut by 6 bases, the J end by 2 bases, with 13 bases between. The V gene's germline CDR1 is MNHNY and CDR2 SVGAGI (reference sequence). This CDR3 spans 14 amino acids. The CDR3 DNA is TGTGCCAGCAGATACGGGACAAGACAAGAGACCCAGTACTTC. It translates to CASRYGTRQETQYF.

In its sample, this clonotype was seen a few times. The chain employs TRBV7-9 and TRBJ2-7; a weak D match, TRBD1 (5 bases). This CDR3 has 14 amino acids. CDR1 SEHNR and CDR2 FQNEAQ come from the germline V gene (reference sequence). The germline V and J ends were trimmed by 2 bases and 5 bases, with 13 bases remaining between them. DNA for the CDR3: TGTGCCAGCAGCTTACAGGGTGTACTTAACGAGCAGTACTTC. Protein: CASSLQGVLNEQYF.

This clonotype was recorded at least ten times. The chain has TRBV20-1 and TRBJ2-5, with a weak D call TRBD2 (6 bases). The V gene lost 0 bases and the J gene lost 4 bases, with 15 bases spanning the gap. This CDR3 is 15 amino acids long. Germline CDR1 and CDR2: DFQATT and SNEGSKA (reference sequence). CDR3 bases: TGCAGTGCTAGAGATTCGGGGGAGAACTTAGAGACCCAGTACTTC. This translates into CSARDSGENLETQYF.

There are many counts of this clonotype. The chain recombines TRBV5-1 with TRBJ2-3; tentatively, D is TRBD2 (5 bases). V was cut by 6 bases and J by 5 bases, with 19 bases left in between. Germline CDR1 is SGHRS and CDR2 is YFSETQ. The CDR3 totals 15 residues. The CDR3 bases are TGCGCCAGCAACCGAAATGCGGGCCTGGGAGATACGCAGTATTTT. Protein: CASNRNAGLGDTQYF.

This clonotype was counted ten times or more. The chain combines TRBV30 with TRBJ2-4, with TRBD2 matching over 13 bases. The length of the CDR3 is 17 residues. V shed 8 bases and J 0 bases; nucleotides not matched to a gene: 10. CDR1 and CDR2 (germline): GTSNPN, SVGIG (reference sequence). CDR3 residues: CADPTSGRTLAKNIQYF. CDR3 nucleotides: TGTGCCGACCCGACTAGCGGGAGGACGCTAGCCAAAAACATTCAGTACTTC.

In this sample, this clonotype turned up many times. This chain links TRBV12-3 or TRBV12-4 with TRBJ1-2; D is uncertain. The CDR3 spans 12 residues. V lost 3 bases to trimming and J lost 4 bases, with 6 bases between them. The CDR3 DNA is TGTGCCAGCAGTTTTCAGTCCTATGGCTACACCTTC. Amino acids: CASSFQSYGYTF.

The chain couples TRBV6-6 to TRBJ2-7, with TRBD1 matching 10 bases. Germline V lookup: CDR1 MNHNY, CDR2 SVGAGI (reference sequence). V lost 6 bases and J lost 5; bases outside the gene matches: 10. The CDR3 covers 15 residues. CDR3 DNA: TGTGCCAGCAGGGAGGCGGGACAGGGGTCCCACGAGCAGTACTTC. Translating gives CASREAGQGSHEQYF.

V and J are TRBV7-6 and TRBJ2-5, with D maybe TRBD1 (5 bases). V lost 0 bases, J lost 1 base, and 9 bases lay in between. CDR3 length equals 15 residues. The germline gives CDR1 SGHVS, CDR2 FNYEAQ. In DNA form, the CDR3 reads TGTGCCAGCAGCTTAGCGGGCCAGGGCCAAGAGACCCAGTACTTC. As protein: CASSLAGQGQETQYF. Full variable domain (outside the CDR3, taken from reference TRBV7-6 and TRBJ2-5): GAGVSQSPRYKVTKRGQDVALRCDPISGHVSLYWYRQALGQGPEFLTYFNYEAQQDKSGLPNDRFSAERPEGSISTLTIQRTEQRDSAMYRCASSLAGQGQETQYFGPGTRLLVL.